Listed below are T cell receptor beta chains from one sample, sequenced in a study of blood T cell repertoires in COVID-19. The table came from immunoSEQ multiplex PCR; TCRdb's copy has only in-frame clones and leaves some out. The sample consists of 85,000 to 95,000 clones, around 88% of them appearing once. Material: peripheral blood. The origin of the receptors is a woman aged 80 or older with acute or convalescent COVID-19. CDR3s include the opening cysteine and the closing phenylalanine or tryptophan. A D gene is named only where the DNA matches it firmly. Not all rows give a size; the values are once, few, many and, for expanded clones, a class.

abundance	j_gene	v_gene	d_gene	CDR3nt	CDR3aa
few	TRBJ2-3	TRBV28	NA	TGTGCCAGCAGTTCCCCTCCGAGTGTCACAGATACGCAGTATTTT	CASSSPPSVTDTQYF
NA	TRBJ2-7	TRBV5-6	TRBD1	TGTGCCAGCAGTTGGGACAGGGGAATCTACGAGCAGTACTTC	CASSWDRGIYEQYF
NA	TRBJ1-1	TRBV10-1	TRBD1	TGCGCCAGCAGTGAGTCTAGGGCAGGGGGCACTGAAGCTTTCTTT	CASSESRAGGTEAFF
NA	TRBJ2-5	TRBV19	TRBD2	TGTGCCAGTAGTATTGGGACTAGGGAGACCCAGTACTTC	CASSIGTRETQYF
once	TRBJ1-5	TRBV6-1	NA	TGTGCCAGCAGTGATATTCCCAGACAGCCCCAGCATTTT	CASSDIPRQPQHF
NA	TRBJ2-7	TRBV6-2/TRBV6-3	TRBD2	TGTGCCAGCAGTAACACTAGCGTTGTCCACGAGCAGTACTTC	CASSNTSVVHEQYF
NA	TRBJ2-3	TRBV3-1/TRBV3-2	TRBD2	TGTGCCAGCAGCCCGCGACTAGCTGCTGATGGCACAGATACGCAGTATTTT	CASSPRLAADGTDTQYF
NA	TRBJ1-1	TRBV14	NA	TGTGCCAGCAGCGCGGCATTGAACACTGAAGCTTTCTTT	CASSAALNTEAFF
NA	TRBJ2-7	TRBV5-4	TRBD2	TGTGCCAGCAGCTTACGCGGGGGGGGAAGCGAGCAGTACTTC	CASSLRGGGSEQYF
NA	TRBJ1-4	TRBV5-8	TRBD1	TGTGCCAGCAGCTCCGGACAGGGGGGGGTATCTAATGAAAAACTGTTTTTT	CASSSGQGGVSNEKLFF
NA	TRBJ2-5	TRBV10-3	TRBD2	TGTGCCATCAGTGAGTCCCTAGCGGGGGGGCAAGAGACCCAGTACTTC	CAISESLAGGQETQYF
NA	TRBJ2-1	TRBV19	TRBD2	TGTGCCAGTAGTACAAGCAGCGGGGGTCTACGCGATGAGCAGTTCTTC	CASSTSSGGLRDEQFF
NA	TRBJ1-1	TRBV11-2	TRBD1	TGTGCCAGCAGCGGGGACAGGGGAAGCACTGAAGCTTTCTTT	CASSGDRGSTEAFF
NA	TRBJ2-2	TRBV12-3/TRBV12-4	NA	TGTGCCAGCAGTCGGGGGACCGGGGAGCTGTTTTTT	CASSRGTGELFF
NA	TRBJ2-1	TRBV19	NA	TGTGCCAGTAGTACGCGACAGGTCCGCTACAATGAGCAGTTCTTC	CASSTRQVRYNEQFF
NA	TRBJ2-7	TRBV7-7	TRBD2	TGTGCTAGCAGCCCCTCTAGCGGGGGAACCTACGAGCAGTACTTC	CASSPSSGGTYEQYF
NA	TRBJ2-5	TRBV10-3	TRBD2	TGTGCCATCAGCATCCTAGCGGAAGAGACCCAGTACTTC	CAISILAEETQYF
NA	TRBJ2-2	TRBV3-1/TRBV3-2	NA	TGTGCCAGCAGCTGGAGAAGCGGGGAGCTGTTTTTT	CASSWRSGELFF
NA	TRBJ2-7	TRBV12-3/TRBV12-4	TRBD2	TGTGCCAGCAGTTTACGGGGGGGCCACGAGCAGTACTTC	CASSLRGGHEQYF
NA	TRBJ1-3	TRBV7-8	NA	TGTGCCAGCAGCGTCAAAACAGGGATGGCCTCTGGAAACACCATATATTTT	CASSVKTGMASGNTIYF
NA	TRBJ1-4	TRBV5-1	NA	TGCGCCAGCAGCTTGATTCCAGGGAATGAAAAACTGTTTTTT	CASSLIPGNEKLFF
NA	TRBJ2-5	TRBV5-1	NA	TGCGCCAGCAGCTTAATGAGAGGGTCGGGAGAGACCCAGTACTTC	CASSLMRGSGETQYF
few	TRBJ1-6	TRBV6-5	NA	TGTGCCAGCAGCCCCCCAGGGGCTAGTAATTCACCCCTCCACTTT	CASSPPGASNSPLHF
NA	TRBJ1-5	TRBV28	NA	TGTGCCAGCAGTCCGTTATATAGCAATCAGCCCCAGCATTTT	CASSPLYSNQPQHF
NA	TRBJ1-6	TRBV7-3	NA	TGTGCCAGCCGCAGGGTTAATTCACCCCTCCACTTT	CASRRVNSPLHF
once	TRBJ2-7	TRBV5-6	NA	TGTGCCAGCAGCCTGTATAACGAGCAGTACTTC	CASSLYNEQYF
NA	TRBJ2-5	TRBV3-1/TRBV3-2	TRBD2	TGTGCCAGCAGCCAACGACTAGCAGTTCAAGAGACCCAGTACTTC	CASSQRLAVQETQYF
NA	TRBJ1-2	TRBV3-1/TRBV3-2	TRBD1	TGTGCCAGCAGCCAACTGGGGGACAGTGGCTACACCTTC	CASSQLGDSGYTF
once	TRBJ1-2	TRBV6-5	TRBD1	TGTGCCAGCAGTTACGCAGGGGGCTATGGCTACACCTTC	CASSYAGGYGYTF
NA	TRBJ1-6	TRBV3-1/TRBV3-2	TRBD1	TGTGCCAGCAGCCCCGGGACAGAGCTCTCACCCCTCCACTTT	CASSPGTELSPLHF
NA	TRBJ1-2	TRBV3-1/TRBV3-2	TRBD1	TGTGCCAGCAGCCAGAACAGGGGGCGAAGGGGCTACACCTTC	CASSQNRGRRGYTF
NA	TRBJ2-1	TRBV2	TRBD2	TGTGCCAGCAGTGAAGGGACTAGCGGATACAATGAGCAGTTCTTC	CASSEGTSGYNEQFF
NA	TRBJ1-2	TRBV6-1	NA	TGTGCCAGCAGTGAGACAGATGCTAACTATGGCTACACCTTC	CASSETDANYGYTF
NA	TRBJ2-2	TRBV5-6	NA	TGTGCCAGTAGGACTCTCGCGAACACCGGGGAGCTGTTTTTT	CASRTLANTGELFF
NA	TRBJ1-4	TRBV23-1	NA	TGCGCCAGCCTGTATCCCAGGGTTGAAAAACTGTTTTTT	CASLYPRVEKLFF
NA	TRBJ2-3	TRBV3-1/TRBV3-2	NA	TGTGCCAGCAGCCAAGAGGGGGCTAGCACAGATACGCAGTATTTT	CASSQEGASTDTQYF
NA	TRBJ2-1	TRBV5-8	TRBD2	TGTGCCAGCAGCCCGCGACTAGCGGGAAACTACAATGAGCAGTTCTTC	CASSPRLAGNYNEQFF
NA	TRBJ2-2	TRBV7-5	NA	TGTGCCAGAAGCTTAGTAGGCCCGCTAGTTGGGGCGACCGGGGAGCTGTTTTTT	CARSLVGPLVGATGELFF
NA	TRBJ1-3	TRBV5-6	NA	TGTGCCAGCAGCTTGGGTGGGCTATCTGGAAACACCATATATTTT	CASSLGGLSGNTIYF
NA	TRBJ1-1	TRBV2	TRBD1	TGTGCCATATCGGGACAGAGGAACACTGAAGCTTTCTTT	CAISGQRNTEAFF
NA	TRBJ2-2	TRBV6-6	NA	TGTGCCAGCAGTTCCAGGGGTGGAGAGACCGGGGAGCTGTTTTTT	CASSSRGGETGELFF
NA	TRBJ2-6	TRBV12-5	NA	TGTGCTAGTGGCCCCCCCCACAGGGCTGGGGCCAACGTCCTGACTTTC	CASGPPHRAGANVLTF
NA	TRBJ1-4	TRBV12-5	TRBD1	TGTGCTAGTGGTGGGACAGCTACATCCGAAAAACTGTTTTTT	CASGGTATSEKLFF
NA	TRBJ1-4	TRBV6-5	TRBD1	TGTGCCAGCTGCAGGGGGCGAGGTAATGAAAAACTGTTTTTT	CASCRGRGNEKLFF
NA	TRBJ2-2	TRBV5-1	TRBD1	TGCGCCAGCAGCCCCCAGGGGGCTTCATCCGGGGAGCTGTTTTTT	CASSPQGASSGELFF